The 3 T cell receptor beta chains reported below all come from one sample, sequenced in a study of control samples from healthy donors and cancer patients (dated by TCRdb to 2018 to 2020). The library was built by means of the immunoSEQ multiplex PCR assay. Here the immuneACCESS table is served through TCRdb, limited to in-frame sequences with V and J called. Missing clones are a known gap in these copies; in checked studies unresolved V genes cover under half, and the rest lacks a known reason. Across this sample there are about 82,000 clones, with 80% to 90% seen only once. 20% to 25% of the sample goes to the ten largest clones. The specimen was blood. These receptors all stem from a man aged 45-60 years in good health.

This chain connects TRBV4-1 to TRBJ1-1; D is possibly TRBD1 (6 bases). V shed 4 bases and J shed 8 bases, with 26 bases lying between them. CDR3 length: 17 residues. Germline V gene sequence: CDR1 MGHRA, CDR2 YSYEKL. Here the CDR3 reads CASSPRVQGPGRWEAFF. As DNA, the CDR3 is TGCGCCAGCAGCCCAAGGGTACAGGGCCCCGGGAGGTGGGAAGCTTTCTTT.

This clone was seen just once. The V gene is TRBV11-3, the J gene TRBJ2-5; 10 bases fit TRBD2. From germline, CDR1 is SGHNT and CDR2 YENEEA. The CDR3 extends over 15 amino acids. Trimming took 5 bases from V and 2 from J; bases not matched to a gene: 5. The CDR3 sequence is CASSVPGLAQETQYF. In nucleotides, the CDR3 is TGTGCCAGCAGCGTTCCGGGACTAGCGCAAGAGACCCAGTACTTC.

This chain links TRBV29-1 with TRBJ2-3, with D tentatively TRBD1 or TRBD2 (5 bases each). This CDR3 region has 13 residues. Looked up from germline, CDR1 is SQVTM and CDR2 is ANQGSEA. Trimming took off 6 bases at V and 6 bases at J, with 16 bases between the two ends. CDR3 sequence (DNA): TGCAGCGTCCGGGACCCCAGCAGGGATACGCAGTATTTT. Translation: CSVRDPSRDTQYF.